A selection of T cell receptor beta chains follows, all from one sample in a study of beta chain features in type 1 diabetes. Libraries were prepared by immunoSEQ multiplex PCR; TCRdb keeps only in-frame clonotypes and omits some of them. The repertoire holds about 26,000 clones, with 49% as singletons. Sequencing used stem cell memory CD4+ T cells from blood. These TCRs come from a man aged 25 to 45 with type 1 diabetes. Both conserved end residues are part of each CDR3. A D gene is named only where the DNA matches it firmly. Size is omitted from some rows. Given values are once, few, many or a class for expanded clones.

v_gene	abundance	j_gene	d_gene	CDR3nt	CDR3aa
TRBV18	few	TRBJ2-7	TRBD1	TGTGCCAGCTCGGGACAGGGAGCTTACGAGCAGTACTTC	CASSGQGAYEQYF
TRBV30	.	TRBJ1-1	.	TGTGCCTGGAGCGCATCCAGGGGATCGAATGCTTTCTTT	CAWSASRGSNAFF
TRBV29-1	.	TRBJ1-1	.	TGCAGCGTCCACCCACAGGGAGGGACTGAAGCTTTCTTT	CSVHPQGGTEAFF
TRBV29-1	.	TRBJ2-3	TRBD1	TGCAGCGTTGATAGACAGGGGGGAGATACGCAGTATTTT	CSVDRQGGDTQYF
TRBV6-1	.	TRBJ2-7	.	TGTGCCAGCAGTGGGACAGCTTACGAGCAGTACTTC	CASSGTAYEQYF
TRBV19	.	TRBJ2-3	.	TGTGCCAGTAGTATAGAGGCCTCTCCGGATACGCAGTATTTT	CASSIEASPDTQYF
TRBV30	once	TRBJ2-7	TRBD2	TGTGCCTGGAGTGGAGCTAGCGGGAGGGCCAGCGAGCAGTACTTC	CAWSGASGRASEQYF
TRBV4-1	.	TRBJ2-7	.	TGCGCCAGCAGCTATGACTTCCTCCTATTACGCGAGCAGTACTTC	CASSYDFLLLREQYF
TRBV9	few	TRBJ1-6	.	TGTGCCAGCAGCAAAGGGGGGGGACAATATAATTCACCCCTCCACTTT	CASSKGGGQYNSPLHF
TRBV4-1	.	TRBJ2-7	.	TGCGCCAGCAGCCCCTTCCGTGCCGGCGAGCAGTACTTC	CASSPFRAGEQYF
TRBV5-1	.	TRBJ2-5	TRBD1	TGCGCCAGCAGCACAGGGGGCCCGCAAGAGACCCAGTACTTC	CASSTGGPQETQYF
TRBV30	.	TRBJ1-1	.	TGTGCCTGGAGTGTGGGGGGGCCAGGCACTGAAGCTTTCTTT	CAWSVGGPGTEAFF
TRBV18	few	TRBJ2-3	TRBD1	TGTGCCAGCTCACCAGGGACAGGGGCTCGCACAGATACGCAGTATTTT	CASSPGTGARTDTQYF
TRBV4-1	.	TRBJ2-7	.	TGCGCCAGCAGCCAAACCGCGGGACAGAGCTACGAGCAGTACTTC	CASSQTAGQSYEQYF
TRBV6-5	once	TRBJ1-4	.	TGTGCCAGCAGCCGCAGGTCTAATGAAAAACTGTTTTTT	CASSRRSNEKLFF
TRBV7-8	.	TRBJ1-6	.	TGTGCCAGCAGAGAAAACTGGGGGGGCGAAAATTCACCCCTCCACTTT	CASRENWGGENSPLHF
TRBV5-1	few	TRBJ1-1	.	TGCGCCAGCAGCTTGGGGCTCGGGGACACTGAAGCTTTCTTT	CASSLGLGDTEAFF
TRBV7-9	.	TRBJ1-2	TRBD1	TGTGCCAGCAGCCCTAGCGGGACAGGTTGGGGCTACACCTTC	CASSPSGTGWGYTF
TRBV10-2	.	TRBJ2-3	.	TGCGCCAGCACCGACCGGGGAGCGAGCGGTACGCAGTATTTT	CASTDRGASGTQYF
TRBV11-2	.	TRBJ2-7	TRBD1	TGTGCCAGCAGCTTAGTCTTGGGACAGGGATTCTACGAGCAGTACTTC	CASSLVLGQGFYEQYF
TRBV7-9	.	TRBJ2-3	TRBD2	TGTGCCAGCAGGTCCGGGACTAGCCATCCCCTAATTAATACGCAGTATTTT	CASRSGTSHPLINTQYF
TRBV11-3	.	TRBJ2-1	.	TGTGCCAGCAGCTTAGAATTCGCGAGCTCCTACAATGAGCAGTTCTTC	CASSLEFASSYNEQFF
TRBV30	.	TRBJ2-7	TRBD2	TGTGCCTGGAGTACAGGGACTAGCGGGCTCTACGAGCAGTACTTC	CAWSTGTSGLYEQYF
TRBV18	.	TRBJ2-7	.	TGTGCCAGCTCACCAAAACAGGGCTACGAGCAGTACTTC	CASSPKQGYEQYF
TRBV7-6	.	TRBJ1-1	TRBD1	TGTGCCAGCAGCCGCGACAGGGGAGCTGAAGCTTTCTTT	CASSRDRGAEAFF
TRBV7-9	few	TRBJ1-1	TRBD1	TGTGCCAGCAGTTTTACAGGGGGCAGGACGAACACTGAAGCTTTCTTT	CASSFTGGRTNTEAFF